The T cell receptor (beta chain) under discussion was sequenced for a study of blood T cell repertoires in COVID-19. Study as a whole: Donors in the United States, Italy and Spain gave samples during acute or convalescent COVID-19.

Per the original data handling: Amplification of reference gene primers was used by the study to estimate nucleated cell counts. The data were produced by immunoSEQ multiplex PCR, yet TCRdb's version contains in-frame clones alone and is incomplete. That table gives V, J and clone size, and the DNA gave D and trimming. The repertoire consists of 40,000 to 55,000 clones, with 91% occurring once and the leading ten covering approximately 6%. Sequencing was done on a sample of peripheral blood. This TCR came from an older man with active COVID-19.

For the CDR3, the DNA is TGCGCCAGCAGCCAAGATAGAGGTCAGCCCCAGCATTTT. This gives the protein CASSQDRGQPQHF. V usage is TRBV4-1 and J usage is TRBJ1-5, with D unclear. CDR1 and CDR2 from the germline V gene are MGHRA and YSYEKL. V shed 0 bases and J shed 6 bases, with 6 bases lying between them. This CDR3 region has 13 residues.